Listed below are T cell receptor beta chains from one sample, sequenced in a study of shared clonotypes between healthy human individuals. The protocol was immunoSEQ multiplex PCR, while the TCRdb copy is restricted to in-frame clones and leaves out a portion. The repertoire has some 1 million clones, around 76% of them found once; the top ten carry about 1.5%. The source material was memory CD4+ T cells sorted from blood. The source of these receptors is a man between 18 and 29 years old in good health. The CDR3 runs from the conserved cysteine through the conserved F or W. The D gene is left open where the match is weak. Where a row states a size, it is once, few, many or the class of an expanded clone; other rows omit it.

D gene	V gene	clone size	J gene	CDR3 DNA	CDR3 protein
-	TRBV2	few	TRBJ2-2	TGTGCCAGCAGTGGGTGGGGGCGGAACACCGGGGAGCTGTTTTTT	CASSGWGRNTGELFF
-	TRBV30	once	TRBJ1-2	TGTGCCTGGAGTGTAGAGGGCGGCTATGGCTACACCTTC	CAWSVEGGYGYTF
-	TRBV9	-	TRBJ2-7	TGTGCCAGCAGCGTAGGAGGCGGGCATTCCTACGAGCAGTACTTC	CASSVGGGHSYEQYF
-	TRBV27	-	TRBJ1-6	TGTGCCACAAGGACCGCCCGGGCAGGGTCCTTTTCACCCCTCCACTTT	CATRTARAGSFSPLHF
TRBD1	TRBV6-5	few	TRBJ1-1	TGTGCCAGCAGCTCGGGACAGGGAGCAGCTTTCTTT	CASSSGQGAAFF
-	TRBV28	-	TRBJ1-5	TGTGCCAGCAGTTTTTCGGGGGAGCGGCAGCCCCAGCATTTT	CASSFSGERQPQHF
-	TRBV2	once	TRBJ2-3	TGTGCCAGCAGTGAAGGACTAGTCACAGATACGCAGTATTTT	CASSEGLVTDTQYF
-	TRBV6-1	-	TRBJ1-5	TGTGCCAGCACTAGGGACATACGGCAGCCCCAGCATTTT	CASTRDIRQPQHF
-	TRBV18	-	TRBJ2-1	TGTGCCAGCTCACCATCCGGGATAAACAATGAGCAGTTCTTC	CASSPSGINNEQFF
-	TRBV2	-	TRBJ1-1	TGTGCCAGCACCGAACGAGAAATGAACACTGAAGCTTTCTTT	CASTEREMNTEAFF
-	TRBV5-6	-	TRBJ2-2	TGTGCCAGCAGCTCGACAGGGAGGGGGAACACCGGGGAGCTGTTTTTT	CASSSTGRGNTGELFF
-	TRBV29-1	few	TRBJ1-1	TGCAGCGTTGCTGGAGGGGTGGCTGAAGCTTTCTTT	CSVAGGVAEAFF
TRBD1	TRBV6-4	-	TRBJ2-7	TGTGCCAGCAGTCTAATTGACGGGACAGCCTACGAGCAGTACTTC	CASSLIDGTAYEQYF
-	TRBV7-2	-	TRBJ1-6	TGTGCCAGCAGCTCCTACAACGAGGCGCCCCTCCACTTT	CASSSYNEAPLHF
TRBD1	TRBV6-6	few	TRBJ1-1	TGTGCCAGCAGCCGGGACAGACTTATGAACACTGAAGCTTTCTTT	CASSRDRLMNTEAFF
-	TRBV28	few	TRBJ1-2	TGTGCCAGCGGGACACAGGGAGCCGTAAATGGCTACACCTTC	CASGTQGAVNGYTF
-	TRBV28	-	TRBJ2-7	TGTGCCAGCAGTACACAGGGTATCGAGCAGTACTTC	CASSTQGIEQYF
-	TRBV4-1	-	TRBJ2-7	TGCGCCAGCAGCCACGGACCCGAGACGGCCTACGAGCAGTACTTC	CASSHGPETAYEQYF
-	TRBV28	many	TRBJ2-4	TGTGCCAGCGGACAGTCAAACATTCAGTACTTC	CASGQSNIQYF
TRBD1	TRBV10-3	-	TRBJ1-4	TGTGCCATCAGTGAGTCTTCAACAGGGGGAGAAAAACTGTTTTTT	CAISESSTGGEKLFF
TRBD2	TRBV5-1	-	TRBJ2-1	TGCGCCAGCAGCTCACTAGCGGCCCCTTACAATGAGCAGTTCTTC	CASSSLAAPYNEQFF
-	TRBV19	-	TRBJ2-4	TGTGCCAGCCATAGCGCCGGGGCCAAAAACATTCAGTACTTC	CASHSAGAKNIQYF
-	TRBV25-1	-	TRBJ2-7	TGTGCCAGCAGTGTTACTAGCTTCCACGAGCAGTACTTC	CASSVTSFHEQYF
-	TRBV12-2	-	TRBJ2-1	TGTGCAAGTCGCTTAGGTACCCAGGGTGAGCAGTTCTTC	CASRLGTQGEQFF
-	TRBV6-6	-	TRBJ2-6	TGTGCCAGCCTCCGGGGGCTATCTGGGGCCAACGTCCTGACTTTC	CASLRGLSGANVLTF
-	TRBV7-6	-	TRBJ2-7	TGTGCCAGCAGCCGAGACAGGTTATCCTACGAGCAGTACTTC	CASSRDRLSYEQYF
TRBD1	TRBV29-1	-	TRBJ1-2	TGCAGCGTTGGGACAGGGAACTATGGCTACACCTTC	CSVGTGNYGYTF
TRBD2	TRBV14	-	TRBJ2-3	TGTGCCAGCAGCCAAGTAAGCGGGGTTAGCACAGATACGCAGTATTTT	CASSQVSGVSTDTQYF
-	TRBV28	few	TRBJ1-5	TGTGCCAGCAGGCCGGAAGGGGGAAATCAGCCCCAGCATTTT	CASRPEGGNQPQHF
TRBD1	TRBV6-6	-	TRBJ2-7	TGTGCCAGCACCATTGACAGGGCCAACGAGCAGTACTTC	CASTIDRANEQYF
-	TRBV30	-	TRBJ2-5	TGTGCCTGGAGTGCGGCTAGACAAGAGACCCAGTACTTC	CAWSAARQETQYF
-	TRBV6-5	few	TRBJ1-1	TGTGCCAGCAGGAGCCAGGGTGACACTGAAGCTTTCTTT	CASRSQGDTEAFF
-	TRBV5-4	few	TRBJ1-1	TGTGCCAGCAGCTTGCCCGGGACACAGAACACTGAAGCTTTCTTT	CASSLPGTQNTEAFF
TRBD2	TRBV7-2	-	TRBJ2-5	TGTGCCAGCAGCCCCGGACTAGCGGAGGGAAGAGAGACCCAGTACTTC	CASSPGLAEGRETQYF
TRBD2	TRBV5-8	-	TRBJ2-1	TGTGCCAGCAGCTTGGCTAGCGGCTCCCGATTCGATGAGCAGTTCTTC	CASSLASGSRFDEQFF
-	TRBV7-8	-	TRBJ1-1	TGTGCCAGCAGCTTAGGCTCCATTTCTGAAGCTTTCTTT	CASSLGSISEAFF
TRBD1	TRBV6-1	-	TRBJ1-2	TGTGCCAGCAGTGACCGACAGGGAGATGGCTACACCTTC	CASSDRQGDGYTF
TRBD2	TRBV18	once	TRBJ2-7	TGTGCCAGCTCACCTTCGGGGGGGGGCTCCTACGAGCAGTACTTC	CASSPSGGGSYEQYF
-	TRBV6-5	-	TRBJ1-2	TGTGCCAGCAGCCGAAAGACTAGCTATGGCTACACCTTC	CASSRKTSYGYTF
-	TRBV30	once	TRBJ2-7	TGTGCCTGGGGTCGGCCTCTGGTCTACGAGCAGTACTTC	CAWGRPLVYEQYF
-	TRBV18	once	TRBJ2-3	TGTGCCAGCTCCCAGAGGCAGGGCAGCACAGATACGCAGTATTTT	CASSQRQGSTDTQYF